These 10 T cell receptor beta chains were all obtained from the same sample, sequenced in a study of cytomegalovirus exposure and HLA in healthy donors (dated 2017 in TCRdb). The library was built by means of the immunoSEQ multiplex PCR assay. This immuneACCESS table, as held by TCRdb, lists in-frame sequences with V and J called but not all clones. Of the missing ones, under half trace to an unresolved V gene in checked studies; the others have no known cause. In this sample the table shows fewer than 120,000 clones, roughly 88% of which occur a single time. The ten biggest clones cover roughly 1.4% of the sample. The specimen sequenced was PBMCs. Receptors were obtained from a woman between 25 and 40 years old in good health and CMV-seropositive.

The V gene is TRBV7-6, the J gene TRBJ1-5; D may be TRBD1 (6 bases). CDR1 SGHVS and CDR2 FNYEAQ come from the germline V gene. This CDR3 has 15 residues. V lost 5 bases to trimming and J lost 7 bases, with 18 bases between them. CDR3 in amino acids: CASSRTGGAGQPQHF. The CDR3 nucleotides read TGTGCCAGCAGCCGCACGGGGGGGGCTGGACAGCCCCAGCATTTT.

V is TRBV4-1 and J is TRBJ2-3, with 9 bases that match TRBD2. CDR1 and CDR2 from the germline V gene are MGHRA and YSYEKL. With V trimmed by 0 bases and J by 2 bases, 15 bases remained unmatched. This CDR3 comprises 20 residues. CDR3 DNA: TGCGCCAGCAGCCAAGATCATTTCTGGGGGCTAGCGGGGACCACAGATACGCAGTATTTT. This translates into CASSQDHFWGLAGTTDTQYF.

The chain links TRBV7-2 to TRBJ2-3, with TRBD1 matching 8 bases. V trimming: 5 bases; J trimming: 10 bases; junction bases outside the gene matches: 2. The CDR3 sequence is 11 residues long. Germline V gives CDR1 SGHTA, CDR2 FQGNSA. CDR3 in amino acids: CASSPGGSQYF. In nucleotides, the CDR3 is TGTGCCAGCAGCCCAGGGGGCTCGCAGTATTTT.

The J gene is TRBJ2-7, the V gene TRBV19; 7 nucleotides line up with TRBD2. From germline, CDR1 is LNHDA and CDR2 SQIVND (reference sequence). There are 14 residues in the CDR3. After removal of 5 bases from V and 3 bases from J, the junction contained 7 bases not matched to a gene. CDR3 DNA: TGTGCCAGTAGTCCCTCCGAGCGGGACTACGAGCAGTACTTC. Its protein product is CASSPSERDYEQYF.

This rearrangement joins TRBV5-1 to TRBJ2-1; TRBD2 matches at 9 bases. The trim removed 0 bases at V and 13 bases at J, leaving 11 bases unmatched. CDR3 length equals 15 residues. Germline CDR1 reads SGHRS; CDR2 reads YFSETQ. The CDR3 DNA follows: TGCGCCAGCAGCTTGGTACTAGCGGGTGTCCAAGGACAGTTCTTC. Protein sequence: CASSLVLAGVQGQFF. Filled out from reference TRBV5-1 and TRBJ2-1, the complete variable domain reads KAGVTQTPRYLIKTRGQQVTLSCSPISGHRSVSWYQQTPGQGLQFLFEYFSETQRNKGNFPGRFSGRQFSNSRSEMNVSTLELGDSALYLCASSLVLAGVQGQFFGPGTRLTVL.

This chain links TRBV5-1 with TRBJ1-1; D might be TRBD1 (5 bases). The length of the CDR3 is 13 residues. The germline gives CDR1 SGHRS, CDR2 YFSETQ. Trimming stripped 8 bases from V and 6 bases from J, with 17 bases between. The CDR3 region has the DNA TGCGCCAGTCGCGCCGAGGGGAGGGCTGAAGCTTTCTTT. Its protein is CASRAEGRAEAFF.

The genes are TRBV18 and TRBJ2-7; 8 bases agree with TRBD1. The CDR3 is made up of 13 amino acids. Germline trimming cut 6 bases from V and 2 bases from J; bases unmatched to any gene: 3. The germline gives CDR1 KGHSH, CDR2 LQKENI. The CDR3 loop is CASSRDRTYEQYF. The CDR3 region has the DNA TGTGCCAGCTCTAGGGACAGGACCTACGAGCAGTACTTC.

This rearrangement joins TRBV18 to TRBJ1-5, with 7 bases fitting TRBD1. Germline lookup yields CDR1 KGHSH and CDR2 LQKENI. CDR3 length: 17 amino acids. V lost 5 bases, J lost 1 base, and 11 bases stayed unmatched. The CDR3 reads CASSARTGSASNQPQHF. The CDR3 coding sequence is TGTGCCAGCTCAGCTAGGACAGGTAGTGCGAGCAATCAGCCCCAGCATTTT.

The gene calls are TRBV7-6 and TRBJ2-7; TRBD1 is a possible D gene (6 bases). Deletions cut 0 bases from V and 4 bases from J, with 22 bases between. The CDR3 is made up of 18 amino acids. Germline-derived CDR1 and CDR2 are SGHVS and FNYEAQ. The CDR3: CASSLAPHREGLSYEQYF. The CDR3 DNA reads TGTGCCAGCAGCTTAGCGCCCCACAGGGAAGGGCTATCTTACGAGCAGTACTTC.

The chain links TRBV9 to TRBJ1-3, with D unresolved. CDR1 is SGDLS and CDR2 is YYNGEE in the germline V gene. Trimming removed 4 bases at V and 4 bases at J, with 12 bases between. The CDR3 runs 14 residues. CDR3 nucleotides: TGTGCCAGCAGCCTCATCGAGGGCGGAAACACCATATATTTT. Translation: CASSLIEGGNTIYF.